At least ten counts were recorded for the clone carrying this T cell receptor (beta chain). The antigen is not known. The sample is drawn from a study of T-cell reconstitution after alpha-beta-depleted transplantation in children. V lost 6 bases, J lost 4 bases, and 12 bases lay in between. This CDR3 comprises 13 residues. For TCRbeta, the library was prepared with unique molecular identifiers. TCRdb recomputed calls from the PCR reads with MiXCR, one row per CDR3 protein. The table includes approximately 240,000 distinct CDR3 sequences, roughly a tenth detected once. Findings and caveats of the study: Reportedly, roughly two months post-transplant, alpha-beta T cells arose from several hundred expanded graft clones. Newly made T cells mostly supplied T-cell counts and diversity one year after transplant. Elevated TCRbeta diversity at day 60 was traced, in some patients, to surviving recipient T cells and thymic progenitors.

The chain has TRBV12-3 or TRBV12-4 and TRBJ1-2; D is possibly TRBD1 (5 bases). The receptor's source is a child younger than two with acute myeloid leukemia, due to receive a stem cell transplant. The material was PBMCs, obtained before TCRalphabeta/CD19-depleted stem cell transplant. CDR3 sequence reads: CASSKDTLYGYTF. DNA for the CDR3: TGTGCCAGCAGCAAGGACACCCTCTATGGCTACACCTTC.